This is a list of T cell receptor beta chains from one sample in a study of T-cell memory formation after mild COVID-19. TCRdb fed the 5' RACE reads into MiXCR, producing one record per CDR3 protein. The sample holds 450,000 to 650,000 distinct CDR3 sequences, roughly 18% seen once. Sequenced: PBMCs or a T cell subset sorted from them (not recorded which). These receptors all stem from an adult woman who had mild COVID-19 (a few samples of this study predate the infection). Cell type and time point are not known. CDR3s include the opening cysteine and the closing phenylalanine or tryptophan. Each record gives: V gene, J gene, D gene, clone size, CDR3 protein, CDR3 DNA. A D gene is named only where the DNA matches it firmly. Size is stated for part of the rows, as once, few or many counts, or as a class when the clone is expanded.

TRBV29-1	TRBJ2-1	.	.	CSVGIGILNEQFF	TGCAGCGTTGGTATAGGGATATTAAATGAGCAGTTCTTC
TRBV29-1	TRBJ1-4	.	.	CSVEDGIF	TGCAGCGTTGAAGATGGGATTTTT
TRBV5-1	TRBJ2-1	TRBD2	.	CASMGGGANGPNEQFF	TGCGCCAGCATGGGGGGAGGGGCGAACGGACCCAATGAGCAGTTCTTC
TRBV28	TRBJ2-3	.	.	CASSEDRSTDTQYF	TGTGCCAGCAGTGAGGATAGATCCACAGATACGCAGTATTTT
TRBV5-5	TRBJ2-7	TRBD2	few	CASSLDGRSSYEQYF	TGTGCCAGCAGCTTGGACGGGAGGAGCTCCTACGAGCAGTACTTC
TRBV7-6	TRBJ2-1	TRBD2	.	CASRPPSGGSYNEQFF	TGTGCCAGCAGACCTCCTAGCGGGGGCTCCTACAATGAGCAGTTCTTC
TRBV7-3	TRBJ1-2	.	.	CASSPQAGSGLGYTF	TGTGCCAGCAGCCCCCAGGCGGGTAGTGGTCTTGGCTACACCTTC
TRBV12-3/TRBV12-4	TRBJ1-1	.	few	CASSHTPWAGVEEAFF	TGTGCCAGCAGCCACACACCCTGGGCGGGAGTAGAGGAAGCTTTCTTT
TRBV12-3/TRBV12-4	TRBJ2-1	TRBD2	few	CASTLGGSPYNEQFF	TGTGCCAGCACTCTAGGCGGGAGCCCCTACAATGAGCAGTTCTTC
TRBV18	TRBJ1-4	.	.	CASSPQGRPGEKLFF	TGTGCCAGCTCACCCCAGGGCCGCCCGGGTGAAAAACTGTTTTTT
TRBV11-2	TRBJ2-2	TRBD2	few	CASSLDLSGGGELFF	TGTGCCAGCAGCTTAGATCTCAGCGGGGGCGGGGAGCTGTTTTTT
TRBV4-3	TRBJ1-2	.	many	CASSQDPVSLGNYGYTF	TGCGCCAGCAGCCAAGATCCGGTATCCCTCGGTAACTATGGCTACACCTTC
TRBV25-1	TRBJ1-1	.	.	CASSVPGFTAFF	TGTGCCAGCAGTGTCCCAGGGTTTACGGCTTTCTTT
TRBV5-1	TRBJ2-1	TRBD2	.	CASSLGSGSSNEQFF	TGCGCCAGCAGCTTGGGTAGCGGGAGTTCGAATGAGCAGTTCTTC
TRBV7-2	TRBJ2-1	.	.	CASSLGFPRRVRVNEQFF	TGTGCCAGCAGCTTAGGATTCCCTCGGCGGGTTCGAGTCAATGAGCAGTTCTTC
TRBV2	TRBJ2-6	.	once	CAGRGPPPSGANVLTF	TGTGCCGGCCGGGGACCGCCACCGTCTGGGGCCAACGTCCTGACTTTC
TRBV4-1	TRBJ2-4	.	.	CASSTTGDLGIQYF	TGCGCCAGCAGTACGACAGGCGATTTGGGCATTCAGTACTTC
TRBV6-1	TRBJ2-3	TRBD2	.	CASSGLLAGEYDTQYF	TGTGCCAGCAGTGGGTTACTAGCGGGGGAGTATGATACGCAGTATTTT
TRBV29-1	TRBJ2-3	TRBD2	few	CSVEESVGRADTQYF	TGCAGCGTTGAAGAGAGCGTGGGGAGGGCAGATACGCAGTATTTT
TRBV20-1	TRBJ2-1	.	few	CSARDRRVRGCNEQFF	TGCAGTGCTAGAGATCGGAGGGTGAGAGGTTGCAATGAGCAGTTCTTC